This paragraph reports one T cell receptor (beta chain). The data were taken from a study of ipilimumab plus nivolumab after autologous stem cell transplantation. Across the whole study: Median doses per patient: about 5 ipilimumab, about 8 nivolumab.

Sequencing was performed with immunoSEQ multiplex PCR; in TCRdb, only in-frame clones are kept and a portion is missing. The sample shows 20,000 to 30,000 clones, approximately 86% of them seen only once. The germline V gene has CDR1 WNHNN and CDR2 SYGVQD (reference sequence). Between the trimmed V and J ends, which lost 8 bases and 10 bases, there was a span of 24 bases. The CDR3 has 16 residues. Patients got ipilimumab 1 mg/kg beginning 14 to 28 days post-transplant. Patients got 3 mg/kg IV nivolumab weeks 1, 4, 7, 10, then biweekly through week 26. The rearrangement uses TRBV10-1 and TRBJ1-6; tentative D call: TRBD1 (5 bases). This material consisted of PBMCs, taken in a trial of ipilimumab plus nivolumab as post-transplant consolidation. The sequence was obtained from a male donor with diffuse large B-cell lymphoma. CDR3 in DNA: TGCGCCAGCCCTAGGTCGGACATCTCACCGCGCTCACCCCTCCACTTT. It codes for CASPRSDISPRSPLHF.